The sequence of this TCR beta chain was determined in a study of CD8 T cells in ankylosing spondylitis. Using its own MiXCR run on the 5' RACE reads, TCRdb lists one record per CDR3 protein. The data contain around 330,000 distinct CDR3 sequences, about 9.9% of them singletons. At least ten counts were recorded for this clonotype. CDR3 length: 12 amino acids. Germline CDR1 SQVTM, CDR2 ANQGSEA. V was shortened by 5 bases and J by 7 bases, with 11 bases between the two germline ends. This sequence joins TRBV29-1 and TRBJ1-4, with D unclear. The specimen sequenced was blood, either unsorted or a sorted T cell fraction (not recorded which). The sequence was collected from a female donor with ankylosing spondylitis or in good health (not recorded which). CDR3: CSVWTGSEKLFF. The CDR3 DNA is TGCAGCGTTTGGACGGGAAGTGAAAAACTGTTTTTT.